This TCR beta chain stems from a study of Ad26.COV2.S vaccination and SARS-CoV-2 variants. The overall study: The authors gave Ad26.COV2.S intramuscularly, either once or twice 56 days apart.

Worth noting for this clone: Its antigen is not identified.

The assay was immunoSEQ multiplex PCR, and TCRdb's table has in-frame clones only and misses some. This table holds roughly 420,000 clones, about 88% found once. As for treatment: some 20 received Ad26.COV2.S at low or high dose, single or two shots; roughly 5 received placebo; per-sample allocation not given. Specimen acquisition occurred on day 63 following the initial vaccine or placebo injection. The study, taken as a whole, reports: Vaccinees and placebo recipients showed similar non-spike TCR breadth. Responses of T cells in total may have been underestimated by the TCR breadth and depth analyses.

The clonotype comes from a person aged 18 to 65 who received the Ad26.COV2.S COVID-19 vaccine or a placebo. This material consisted of peripheral blood, taken in a trial of Ad26.COV2.S vaccine versus placebo.

CDR3 nucleotide sequence: TGTGCCAGCAGTTCAGGCACAGATACGCAGTATTTT. Amino acids: CASSSGTDTQYF. The chain links TRBV12-3 or TRBV12-4 to TRBJ2-3; D unclear. The CDR3 runs 12 residues. The ends were cut back, 4 bases at V and 1 base at J, with 3 bases in the middle.